Given below is one T cell receptor beta chain in context. What it recognizes is unknown. These data belong to a study of cytomegalovirus exposure and HLA in healthy donors. Study-level background: In terms of ancestry, the Caucasian-associated cluster contained more than 65% of the roughly 360 genotyped donors.

The study ran its PCR with 60 Vbeta and 13 Jbeta primers. Generated by immunoSEQ multiplex PCR, the TCRdb table keeps only in-frame clones and is missing some. The sample has around 160,000 clones, 80% to 90% seen once. Findings of the study overall: A later analysis found that most CMV-associated TCR beta chains appeared HLA-restricted.

In germline, CDR1 is WNHNN, CDR2 SYGVQD (reference sequence). The trim removed 7 bases at V and 6 bases at J, leaving 9 bases unmatched. The CDR3 spans 16 residues. The TCR comes from a young man in good health and CMV-seropositive. J is TRBJ1-4 and V is TRBV10-1, with TRBD1 matching over 12 bases. Sequenced sample: PBMCs. This CDR3 reads CASMGQGAGGDEKLFF. CDR3 sequence (DNA): TGCGCCAGCATGGGACAGGGGGCGGGAGGAGATGAAAAACTGTTTTTT.